The 29 T cell receptor beta chains listed next were all sequenced from one sample in a study of identical twins (dated by TCRdb to 2015 to 2016). The library relied on 5' RACE. TCRdb names Illumina HiSeq 2000 as the instrument used. The public reads were run again by TCRdb, first through fastp at Q25 and then through MiXCR, and only productive beta chains were kept. Each record represents a unique CDR3 protein, reported with the most common genes and DNA among its rows. Here the sample has a few hundred thousand distinct CDR3 sequences; approximately 17% occur a single time. Together, the top ten hold 9% to 15% of the sample. Sequencing used naive T cells sorted from blood. The cell subset or site label, read with the paper, signifies: cells isolated with a human naive T-cell isolation kit. The receptors come from a man aged 50-59 years in good health.

The chain recombines TRBV6-2 or TRBV6-3 with TRBJ2-1; D is undetermined. Trimming pared 3 bases from V and 2 bases from J, leaving 11 bases between. Germline V lookup: CDR1 MNHEY, CDR2 SVGEGT. This CDR3 region has 15 residues. The chain's CDR3 is CASSYGQETYNEQFF. The CDR3 coding sequence is TGTGCCAGCAGTTATGGGCAGGAGACCTACAATGAGCAGTTCTTC.

The V gene is TRBV24-1, the J gene TRBJ2-1, with D hard to call. Trimming left V 4 bases short and J 3 bases short, with 0 bases between. CDR1 is KGHDR, CDR2 SFDVKD, per germline. CDR3 length equals 11 residues. The CDR3 loop is CATSDYNEQFF. The CDR3 DNA sequence: TGTGCCACCAGTGACTACAATGAGCAGTTCTTC.

The sample holds a few counts of this clonotype. This chain links TRBV6-2 or TRBV6-3 with TRBJ2-6; 10 positions match TRBD1. V dropped 5 bases and J dropped 4; count of bases not matched to a gene: 11. The CDR3 loop spans 18 amino acids. Germline V gene sequence: CDR1 MNHEY, CDR2 SVGEGT. The CDR3, as DNA: TGTGCCAGCAGTCCCAGTCCCGGGACAGGGGCCGGGGCCAACGTCCTGACTTTC. Encoded protein: CASSPSPGTGAGANVLTF.

This clonotype was counted between two and nine times. The chain recombines TRBV11-1 with TRBJ2-1; a possible D gene is TRBD2 (5 bases). Germline V gene sequence: CDR1 SGHAT, CDR2 FQDESV (reference sequence). The CDR3 has 14 amino acids. V was pared by 1 base and J by 4 bases, with 8 bases between. The CDR3 spells CASSLGERYNEQFF. CDR3 nucleotides: TGTGCCAGCAGCTTAGGGGAGCGGTACAATGAGCAGTTCTTC.

The chain uses TRBV6-2 or TRBV6-3 and TRBJ2-1, with TRBD2 matching 8 bases. Germline V gene sequence: CDR1 MNHEY, CDR2 SVGEGT. Germline trimming cut 9 bases from V and 9 bases from J; bases unmatched to any gene: 13. The CDR3 extends over 14 amino acids. CDR3 loop: CASSAGVQVVEQFF. As DNA, the CDR3 is TGTGCCAGTTCAGCGGGAGTGCAGGTGGTTGAGCAGTTCTTC.

This clonotype was seen ten or more times. V is TRBV20-1 and J is TRBJ1-1, with a tentative D call TRBD1 (6 bases). Trimming removed 6 bases from V and 5 bases from J, with 16 bases in between. Germline V CDR1 and CDR2: DFQATT, SNEGSKA (reference sequence). This CDR3 is 13 amino acids long. The CDR3 coding sequence is TGCAGTGCCCTAAACGGGGGCGGAACTGAAGCTTTCTTT. Its protein product is CSALNGGGTEAFF.

This clonotype was found a few times. The CDR3 loop is CSASTARPADTQYF. The CDR3 DNA reads as TGCAGTGCTAGTACAGCAAGGCCGGCAGATACGCAGTATTTT. The chain joins TRBV20-1 to TRBJ2-3; D not resolved. Trimming shortened V by 3 bases and J by 4 bases, and 14 bases separated the two germline ends. CDR3 length: 14 amino acids. CDR1 and CDR2 from the germline V gene are DFQATT and SNEGSKA (reference sequence).

This rearrangement joins TRBV29-1 to TRBJ2-5, with a tentative D call TRBD1 (5 bases). Germline V gene sequence: CDR1 SQVTM, CDR2 ANQGSEA. Trimming shortened V by 4 bases and J by 2 bases, and 17 bases separated the two germline ends. CDR3 length: 15 residues. The CDR3 here is CSVVQFDSLQETQYF. The CDR3 region has the DNA TGCAGCGTTGTCCAGTTTGACAGTTTACAAGAGACCCAGTACTTC.

The gene calls are TRBV23-1 and TRBJ2-7, with 9 bases fitting TRBD2. TRBV23-1 is an ORF; its function is uncertain. Losses at the gene ends were 0 bases for V and 6 bases for J; bases not matched to a gene: 12. The CDR3 covers 17 residues. The CDR3 nucleotides read TGCGCCAGCAGTCAATCGATGCCTAGCGGGGCCACTCGCGAGCAGTACTTC. Translated: CASSQSMPSGATREQYF.

This clonotype was observed a few times. The chain has TRBV28 and TRBJ1-1; the D gene is possibly TRBD1 (6 bases). Germline lookup yields CDR1 MDHEN and CDR2 SYDVKM. With 5 bases removed from V and 0 bases from J, the gap between germline ends came to 13 bases. The CDR3 sequence is 15 residues long. CDR3: CASSLWTEMNTEAFF. The CDR3 DNA is TGTGCCAGCAGTCTCTGGACAGAAATGAACACTGAAGCTTTCTTT.

A few counts support this clonotype. V is TRBV4-3 and J is TRBJ2-1, with 7 positions matching TRBD1. V shed 3 bases and J 7 bases; nucleotides not matched to a gene: 6. CDR3 length equals 14 residues. Germline CDR1 is LGHNA and CDR2 is YSLEER. CDR3 DNA: TGCGCCAGCAGCCAGGGCGGACAGGTTAATGAGCAGTTCTTC. Translation gives CASSQGGQVNEQFF.

This clonotype was seen at least ten times. The CDR3 here is CASGTAWNEQFF. CDR3 DNA sequence: TGTGCCAGCGGCACCGCGTGGAATGAGCAGTTCTTC. The rearrangement uses TRBV6-2 or TRBV6-3 and TRBJ2-1; D gene ambiguous. The CDR3 extends over 12 amino acids. The V end was cut by 8 bases, the J end by 7 bases, with 12 bases between. Germline loops: CDR1 MNHEY, CDR2 SVGEGT.

This chain uses TRBV5-6 with TRBJ1-5, with a weak D call TRBD1 (5 bases). Trimming cost V 3 bases and J 4 bases, with 14 bases left between them. Germline V gene sequence: CDR1 SGHDT, CDR2 YYEEEE. This CDR3 comprises 15 residues. CDR3 DNA: TGTGCCAGCAGCTACGGGGCCCTCCTTAATCAGCCCCAGCATTTT. This translates into CASSYGALLNQPQHF.

The gene calls are TRBV28 and TRBJ2-3; no definite D call. The germline V gene encodes CDR1 MDHEN and CDR2 SYDVKM. V gave up 5 bases and J gave up 8 bases, with 11 bases separating them. This CDR3 contains 12 residues. CDR3 in amino acids: CASSPSSSTQYF. CDR3 in DNA: TGTGCCAGCAGTCCCTCGAGTTCTACGCAGTATTTT.

This clonotype was detected ten times or more. The chain joins TRBV5-1 to TRBJ2-3; TRBD2 might be the D (5 bases). This CDR3 has 15 residues. The V end was cut by 0 bases, the J end by 4 bases, with 12 bases between. CDR1 and CDR2 (germline): SGHRS, YFSETQ. In DNA, the CDR3 is TGCGCCAGCAGCTTGGTGGTGAGCGGAGCAGATACGCAGTATTTT. It specifies CASSLVVSGADTQYF.

The J gene is TRBJ2-3, the V gene TRBV10-3; D gene ambiguous. This CDR3 has 13 residues. Germline lookup yields CDR1 ENHRY and CDR2 SYGVKD. The V end lost 6 bases, the J end lost 0 bases, and 7 bases lay between the germline ends. CDR3 DNA sequence: TGTGCCATCAGCTTCGCTAGCACAGATACGCAGTATTTT. This encodes CAISFASTDTQYF.

This clonotype was observed a handful of times. This chain joins TRBV18 and TRBJ1-2; D is perhaps TRBD1 (5 bases). The CDR3 extends over 14 amino acids. Germline V lookup: CDR1 KGHSH, CDR2 LQKENI. Trimming cost V 4 bases and J 3 bases, with 12 bases left between them. This chain's CDR3 is CASSLQVVDYGYTF. For the CDR3, the DNA is TGTGCCAGCTCACTACAGGTCGTAGACTATGGCTACACCTTC.

This clonotype was observed a handful of times. The chain uses TRBV13 and TRBJ2-3; 10 bases map to TRBD2. The CDR3 is 16 residues long. Trimming took 5 bases from V and 1 from J; bases not matched to a gene: 6. Per germline, CDR1 PRHDT and CDR2 FYEKMQ (reference sequence). As DNA, the CDR3 is TGTGCCAGCAGCAGAACCCTAGCGGGGGGCACAGATACGCAGTATTTT. Translation: CASSRTLAGGTDTQYF.

This clonotype appeared many times. This chain links TRBV7-9 with TRBJ2-2; no firm D call. Trimming took off 4 bases at V and 3 bases at J, with 15 bases between the two ends. This CDR3 contains 16 residues. Germline V gene sequence: CDR1 SEHNR, CDR2 FQNEAQ (reference sequence). Written as DNA, the CDR3 is TGTGCCAGCAGCTCAAATGTACCATGGGACACCGGGGAGCTGTTTTTT. It yields the protein CASSSNVPWDTGELFF.

In this sample, this clonotype turned up many times. This rearrangement joins TRBV4-3 to TRBJ2-1, with D unresolved. Germline lookup yields CDR1 LGHNA and CDR2 YSLEER. Trimming left V 0 bases short and J 7 bases short, with 4 bases between. The CDR3 runs 12 residues. The CDR3 spells CASSQDSNEQFF. The CDR3 DNA reads as TGCGCCAGCAGCCAAGATAGTAATGAGCAGTTCTTC.

V is TRBV29-1 and J is TRBJ2-1; TRBD2 might be the D (5 bases). Germline assignment: CDR1 SQVTM and CDR2 ANQGSEA. CDR3 length: 16 amino acids. Trimming stripped 4 bases from V and 0 bases from J, with 16 bases between. CDR3: CSVGGYTDNSYNEQFF. The CDR3 DNA sequence: TGCAGCGTTGGAGGGTACACGGATAACTCCTACAATGAGCAGTTCTTC.

This clonotype has just a few counts. This chain connects TRBV27 to TRBJ1-5; D may be TRBD1 (6 bases). Trimming took 6 bases from V and 0 from J, leaving 12 bases between them. The CDR3 consists of 15 residues. Per the germline V gene, CDR1 is MNHEY and CDR2 is SMNVEV (reference sequence). CDR3 nucleotide sequence: TGTGCCAGCAGCCCAGGGGCCATTAGCAATCAGCCCCAGCATTTT. Translating gives CASSPGAISNQPQHF.

This clonotype was seen only a few times. The chain is built from TRBV6-2 or TRBV6-3 and TRBJ2-7, with 10 bases matching TRBD2. There are 21 residues in the CDR3. V lost 8 bases and J lost 5; bases outside the gene matches: 30. Germline V gene lookup returns CDR1 MNHEY and CDR2 SVGEGT. In nucleotides, the CDR3 is TGTGCCAGCCAGGTGCCAGCGGGGGTACGTAGCCTGTTAGCGGGAGGTGACGAGCAGTACTTC. Translation: CASQVPAGVRSLLAGGDEQYF.

V is TRBV29-1 and J is TRBJ2-3, with TRBD1 matching over 7 bases. The CDR3 runs 16 residues. V was pared by 0 bases and J by 1 base, with 7 bases of the junction left unmatched. CDR1 and CDR2 (germline): SQVTM, ANQGSEA. The CDR3 DNA sequence: TGCAGCGTTGAAGAACTGACAGGGTTGGGCACAGATACGCAGTATTTT. Protein: CSVEELTGLGTDTQYF.

This clonotype was observed a few times. This chain uses TRBV20-1 with TRBJ2-2; 7 bases align to TRBD1. V lost 2 bases and J lost 6; bases outside the gene matches: 3. The germline CDR1 and CDR2 sequences are DFQATT and SNEGSKA (reference sequence). CDR3 length equals 13 residues. The CDR3 nucleotides are TGCAGTGCTAGACCCGACAGGGCCGGGGAGCTGTTTTTT. As protein: CSARPDRAGELFF.

The chain's CDR3 is CASSAGSIADTQYF. CDR3 bases: TGTGCCAGCAGTGCCGGGTCAATCGCAGATACGCAGTATTTT. The gene calls are TRBV28 and TRBJ2-3; D is uncertain. This CDR3 contains 14 residues. Germline-derived CDR1 and CDR2 are MDHEN and SYDVKM. V lost 5 bases, J lost 4 bases, and 13 bases lay in between. The full variable domain, rest sourced from reference TRBV28 and TRBJ2-3, is DVKVTQSSRYLVKRTGEKVFLECVQDMDHENMFWYRQDPGLGLRLIYFSYDVKMKEKGDIPEGYSVSREKKERFSLILESASTNQTSMYLCASSAGSIADTQYFGPGTRLTVL.

The gene calls are TRBV20-1 and TRBJ1-1; D call uncertain. The CDR3 has 13 residues. The germline gives CDR1 DFQATT, CDR2 SNEGSKA (reference sequence). V lost 3 bases and J lost 6, with 14 bases in between. The CDR3 bases are TGCAGTGCTAGGTACGCAAACCTGGCTGAAGCTTTCTTT. Encoded protein: CSARYANLAEAFF.

This chain links TRBV5-4 with TRBJ2-2; 10 bases line up with TRBD2. CDR3 size: 19 residues. Looked up from germline, CDR1 is SGHNT and CDR2 is YYREEE (reference sequence). Losses at the gene ends were 4 bases for V and 6 bases for J; bases not matched to a gene: 18. The CDR3 protein is CASSSWPGLAGGLAGELFF. The DNA of the CDR3 is TGTGCCAGCAGCAGTTGGCCTGGGTTAGCGGGAGGATTGGCCGGGGAGCTGTTTTTT.

This clonotype was counted only a few times. The chain links TRBV5-1 to TRBJ2-7; 8 positions agree with TRBD2. Per the germline V gene, CDR1 is SGHRS and CDR2 is YFSETQ. CDR3 length equals 16 residues. J was trimmed by 4 bases and V by 3 bases; bases with no gene match: 12. The CDR3 region has the DNA TGCGCCAGCAGCTACCTTAGCGGGACCCTTCTTTACGAGCAGTACTTC. Translation: CASSYLSGTLLYEQYF. The whole variable domain, filled in from reference TRBV5-1 and TRBJ2-7, reads KAGVTQTPRYLIKTRGQQVTLSCSPISGHRSVSWYQQTPGQGLQFLFEYFSETQRNKGNFPGRFSGRQFSNSRSEMNVSTLELGDSALYLCASSYLSGTLLYEQYFGPGTRLTVT.